Described below is a single T cell receptor (beta chain) sequence and its context. Unique molecular identifiers tagged every individual TCR cDNA molecule. One entry per CDR3 protein, called by TCRdb with MiXCR from the 5' RACE reads. The data contain more than 35,000 distinct CDR3 sequences, around 5.5% of them singletons. Time point denoted: sample taken at primary tumor resection. No cell sorting; template was whole RNA from tumor, lung tissue or PBMC. There were 75 or so donors, all of them untreated patients with early-stage non-small cell lung cancer. The data are from a study of spatial heterogeneity in lung cancer. From germline, CDR1 is SGHDT and CDR2 YYEEEE. The trim removed 4 bases at V and 0 bases at J, leaving 12 bases unmatched. CDR3 size: 19 residues.

The rearrangement links TRBV5-6 to TRBJ2-3; 12 nucleotides agree with TRBD1. This sequence was found in a female donor with early-stage non-small cell lung cancer. The source was PBMCs, collected at surgery. The CDR3 region is CASSESGTGGTLSTDTQYF. The CDR3, as DNA: TGTGCCAGCAGCGAGTCCGGGACAGGGGGCACCCTTAGCACAGATACGCAGTATTTT.